One and the same sample provided the 17 T cell receptor beta chains below, sequenced in a study of cytomegalovirus exposure and HLA in healthy donors. It was with 60 Vbeta and 13 Jbeta primers that the PCR ran. Assay used: immunoSEQ multiplex PCR; TCRdb lists only in-frame clones, some missing. Of more than 100,000 clones in the sample, roughly three quarters were seen once. Source material: PBMCs. The receptor source for this set is a woman between 18 and 29 years old in good health and CMV-seronegative.

The CDR3 nucleotides are TGTGCCAGCAGCCTCGGAGGGCATGAGCAGTTCTTC. Translated, it gives CASSLGGHEQFF. The genes are TRBV4-2 and TRBJ2-1, with a weak D call TRBD2 (6 bases). V shed 4 bases and J shed 8 bases, with 9 bases lying between them. This CDR3 contains 12 residues. Germline-derived CDR1 and CDR2 are LGHNA and YNFKEQ.

The chain links TRBV6-1 to TRBJ1-1; D is ambiguous. The CDR3 covers 14 residues. The V end lost 4 bases, the J end lost 1 base, and 10 bases lay between the germline ends. Germline V lookup: CDR1 MNHNS, CDR2 SASEGT. The CDR3 region has the DNA TGTGCCAGCAGTGCCTCTTTCCGGAACACTGAAGCTTTCTTT. This translates into CASSASFRNTEAFF.

This chain connects TRBV13 to TRBJ2-1, with 14 bases aligning to TRBD2. Germline V CDR1 and CDR2: PRHDT, FYEKMQ (reference sequence). This CDR3 region has 20 residues. V shed 5 bases, J shed 2 bases, and the junction held 14 bases outside the gene matches. CDR3 sequence: CASSPIGGGLAGATYNEQFF. Here the CDR3 DNA reads TGTGCCAGCAGCCCCATTGGGGGGGGACTAGCGGGAGCCACCTACAATGAGCAGTTCTTC.

Only a few counts were recorded for this clone. The rearrangement joins TRBV7-6 to TRBJ2-3; the match to TRBD1 covers 7 bases. This CDR3 is 16 amino acids long. Trimming took 3 bases from V and 0 from J; bases not matched to a gene: 6. Per the germline V gene, CDR1 is SGHVS and CDR2 is FNYEAQ. For the CDR3, the DNA is TGTGCCAGCAGCTTCACCACAGGGGCTAGCACAGATACGCAGTATTTT. Encoded protein: CASSFTTGASTDTQYF.

This clone was recorded once. The CDR3 loop reads CASSVGVAGNTQYF. The CDR3 DNA is TGTGCCAGCAGCGTAGGAGTAGCGGGAAATACGCAGTATTTT. The chain couples TRBV9 to TRBJ2-3, with 8 bases that match TRBD2. This CDR3 contains 14 residues. Germline trimming cut 0 bases from V and 7 bases from J; bases unmatched to any gene: 4. Per the germline V gene, CDR1 is SGDLS and CDR2 is YYNGEE.

The chain employs TRBV5-1 and TRBJ2-3; 13 positions agree with TRBD2. The junction had 7 bases not matched to a gene; V was cut back by 0 bases and J by 0 bases. The CDR3 sequence is 19 residues long. The V gene's germline CDR1 is SGHRS and CDR2 YFSETQ. The CDR3 bases are TGCGCCAGCAGCTTGGGGCGACTAGCGGGAGGACTTAGCACAGATACGCAGTATTTT. Encoded protein: CASSLGRLAGGLSTDTQYF.

The rearrangement uses TRBV6-6 and TRBJ2-5; 10 bases line up with TRBD1. The CDR3 has 15 residues. The V and J ends lost 6 bases and 4 bases, in that order; junction bases with no gene match: 8. The germline V gene has CDR1 MNHNY and CDR2 SVGAGI (reference sequence). CDR3 DNA: TGTGCCAGCAGCCCCCGGGACAGGGGAGGAGAGACCCAGTACTTC. This sequence encodes CASSPRDRGGETQYF.

This clone has only a few counts. The chain recombines TRBV30 with TRBJ1-1; D gene unclear. The germline V and J ends were trimmed by 7 bases and 10 bases, with 16 bases remaining between them. CDR1 and CDR2 (germline): GTSNPN, SVGIG (reference sequence). CDR3 length: 11 residues. The CDR3 loop is CASLIQVSAFF. The CDR3 coding sequence is TGTGCCTCGCTAATCCAAGTGTCAGCTTTCTTT. Drawing the rest from reference TRBV30 and TRBJ1-1, the complete variable domain is SQTIHQWPATLVQPVGSPLSLECTVEGTSNPNLYWYRQAAGRGLQLLFYSVGIGQISSEVPQNLSASRPQDRQFILSSKKLLLSDSGFYLCASLIQVSAFFGQGTRLTVV.

This clone was counted between two and nine times. The chain links TRBV6-5 to TRBJ1-1, with 11 bases lining up with TRBD1. CDR3 length equals 15 residues. From germline, CDR1 is MNHEY and CDR2 SVGAGI. The V and J ends lost 2 bases and 11 bases, in that order; junction bases with no gene match: 10. CDR3 residues: CASSYATGTGGVAFF. The CDR3 coding sequence is TGTGCCAGCAGTTACGCTACCGGGACAGGGGGGGTTGCTTTCTTT.

V and J are TRBV5-1 and TRBJ1-4, with D uncertain. The CDR3 runs to 19 residues. CDR1 and CDR2 from the germline V gene are SGHRS and YFSETQ. The V and J ends lost 4 bases and 0 bases respectively, with 22 bases between them. The CDR3, as DNA: TGCGCCAGCAGCCGACTCGACCAGTCTCGAAGAGCAACTAATGAAAAACTGTTTTTT. Its protein is CASSRLDQSRRATNEKLFF.

This chain uses TRBV6-6 with TRBJ2-7; the D gene is possibly TRBD1 (5 bases). CDR3 length: 14 amino acids. Per germline, CDR1 MNHNY and CDR2 SVGAGI (reference sequence). Trimming shortened V by 5 bases and J by 0 bases, and 11 bases separated the two germline ends. CDR3 amino acids: CASSHIDSSYEQYF. Here the CDR3 DNA reads TGTGCCAGCAGTCACATTGACAGCTCCTACGAGCAGTACTTC.

In this sample, this clone turned up once. The V gene is TRBV5-1, the J gene TRBJ1-1, with a weak D call TRBD1 (6 bases). Germline V CDR1 and CDR2: SGHRS, YFSETQ. The CDR3 spans 16 residues. Deletions cut 0 bases from V and 3 bases from J, with 15 bases between. The CDR3 DNA is TGCGCCAGCAGCTTGGAAAGACAGGAATCGGACACTGAAGCTTTCTTT. It yields the protein CASSLERQESDTEAFF.

The rearrangement links TRBV15 to TRBJ1-4; possible D gene TRBD1, 6 bases. CDR1 and CDR2 from the germline V gene are LNHNV and YYDKDF (reference sequence). Trimming removed 0 bases at V and 8 bases at J, with 13 bases between. This CDR3 is built from 15 residues. This CDR3 reads CATSRDRRGGEKLFF. The CDR3 nucleotides read TGTGCCACCAGCAGAGACCGACGGGGGGGCGAAAAACTGTTTTTT.

A single count supports this clone. The genes are TRBV5-1 and TRBJ1-2; tentatively, D is TRBD1 (6 bases). V was clipped by 4 bases and J by 0 bases, with 10 bases between them. The V gene's germline CDR1 is SGHRS and CDR2 YFSETQ. The CDR3 sequence is 14 residues long. CDR3 coding DNA: TGCGCCAGCAGCCCGAGGACAGCTAACTATGGCTACACCTTC. This translates into CASSPRTANYGYTF. The full variable domain, completed using reference TRBV5-1 and TRBJ1-2, is KAGVTQTPRYLIKTRGQQVTLSCSPISGHRSVSWYQQTPGQGLQFLFEYFSETQRNKGNFPGRFSGRQFSNSRSEMNVSTLELGDSALYLCASSPRTANYGYTFGSGTRLTVV.

The chain is built from TRBV2 and TRBJ2-7; TRBD2 is a possible D gene (5 bases). Germline V CDR1 and CDR2: SNHLY, FYNNEI. Trimming removed 4 bases from V and 0 bases from J, with 7 bases in between. This CDR3 is built from 13 residues. CDR3: CASSGEFSYEQYF. CDR3 in DNA: TGTGCCAGCAGTGGGGAGTTCTCCTACGAGCAGTACTTC.

CDR3 sequence: CASSPGTSEREQYF. As DNA, the CDR3 is TGCGCCAGCAGTCCCGGGACTAGTGAGAGGGAGCAGTACTTC. J is TRBJ2-7 and V is TRBV5-1; TRBD2 matches at 8 bases. The CDR3 runs to 14 residues. CDR1 and CDR2 from the germline V gene are SGHRS and YFSETQ. V lost 5 bases to trimming and J lost 7 bases; unmatched junction nucleotides: 11. The entire variable domain, with the rest obtained from reference TRBV5-1 and TRBJ2-7, is as follows: KAGVTQTPRYLIKTRGQQVTLSCSPISGHRSVSWYQQTPGQGLQFLFEYFSETQRNKGNFPGRFSGRQFSNSRSEMNVSTLELGDSALYLCASSPGTSEREQYFGPGTRLTVT.

The gene calls are TRBV6-6 and TRBJ2-2; TRBD2 agrees at 7 bases. Losses at the gene ends were 5 bases for V and 7 bases for J; bases not matched to a gene: 13. CDR1 is MNHNY, CDR2 SVGAGI, per germline (reference sequence). The length of the CDR3 is 16 residues. The CDR3 sequence is CASSPIPGEGNGELFF. CDR3 in DNA: TGTGCCAGCAGTCCCATTCCCGGGGAGGGCAACGGGGAGCTGTTTTTT.